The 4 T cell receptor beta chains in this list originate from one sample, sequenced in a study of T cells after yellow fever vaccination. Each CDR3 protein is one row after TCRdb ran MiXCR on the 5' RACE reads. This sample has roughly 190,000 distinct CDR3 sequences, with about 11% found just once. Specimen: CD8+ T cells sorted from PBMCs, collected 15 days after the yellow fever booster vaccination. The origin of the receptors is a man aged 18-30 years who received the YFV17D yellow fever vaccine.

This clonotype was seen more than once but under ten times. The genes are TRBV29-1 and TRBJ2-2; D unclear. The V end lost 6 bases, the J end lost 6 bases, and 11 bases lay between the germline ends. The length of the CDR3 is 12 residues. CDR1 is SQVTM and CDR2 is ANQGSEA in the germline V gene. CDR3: CSVGSFAGELFF. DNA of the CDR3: TGCAGCGTGGGGTCCTTTGCCGGGGAGCTGTTTTTT.

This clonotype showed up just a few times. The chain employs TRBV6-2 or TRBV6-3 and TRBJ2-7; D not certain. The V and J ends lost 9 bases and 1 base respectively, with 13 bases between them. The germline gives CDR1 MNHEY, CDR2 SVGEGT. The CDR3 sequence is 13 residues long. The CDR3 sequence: CASNILGSYEQYF. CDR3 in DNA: TGTGCCAGTAATATCCTGGGATCCTACGAGCAGTACTTC.

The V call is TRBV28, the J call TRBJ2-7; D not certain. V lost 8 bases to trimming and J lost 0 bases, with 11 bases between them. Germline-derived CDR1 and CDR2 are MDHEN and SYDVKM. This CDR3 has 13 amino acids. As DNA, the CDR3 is TGTGCCAGCGGTTGGAGAAGCTCCTACGAGCAGTACGTC. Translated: CASGWRSSYEQYV.

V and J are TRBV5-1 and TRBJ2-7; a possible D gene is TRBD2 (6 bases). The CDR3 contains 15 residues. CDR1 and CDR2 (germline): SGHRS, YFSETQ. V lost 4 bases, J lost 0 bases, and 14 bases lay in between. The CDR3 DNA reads TGCGCCAGCAGCCGCTCCCGGGACTTCTCCTACGAGCAGTACGTC. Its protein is CASSRSRDFSYEQYV.